These 22 T cell receptor beta chains were all obtained from the same sample, sequenced in a study of T cell clonality in common variable immunodeficiency. Here immunoSEQ multiplex PCR was the method, and the copy in TCRdb shows in-frame clones only, minus some. This set yields more than 30,000 clones and no singletons; the top ten hold almost 4.5%. Sequences were obtained from peripheral blood mononuclear cells. The origin of the receptors is a person aged 18-70 years in good health.

This clone was observed many times. The CDR3 end is not reached by the read, which stops 3 residues before it; the germline J gene fills it in. The chain links TRBV20-1 to TRBJ1-5; TRBD1 aligns across 7 bases. This CDR3 contains 13 residues. Germline V lookup: CDR1 DFQATT, CDR2 SNEGSKA (reference sequence). V was clipped by 4 bases and J by 5 bases; unmatched bases: 5. The CDR3 loop reads CSAMGQIDQPQHF. CDR3 DNA, as far as it was read: TGCAGTGCTATGGGACAGATAGATCAGCCC.

This clone was seen repeatedly, ten times or more. The CDR3 end falls 3 residues outside the read, so it is completed with the germline J gene. The chain couples TRBV14 to TRBJ2-5; 9 nucleotides agree with TRBD2. Germline CDR1 and CDR2: SGHDN and FVKESK. J was trimmed by 5 bases and V by 4 bases; bases with no gene match: 8. This CDR3 spans 15 amino acids. The CDR3 spells CASSPVLAGRETQYF. CDR3 bases read: TGTGCCAGCAGCCCAGTCCTAGCGGGAAGGGAGACC.

This clone was counted at least ten times. The read comes to an end 3 residues before the CDR3 does, leaving the germline J gene to fill in the end. The V call is TRBV2, the J call TRBJ2-3; no reliable D call. The CDR3 has 12 amino acids. The germline V gene has CDR1 SNHLY and CDR2 FYNNEI. V was trimmed by 3 bases and J by 5 bases, leaving 6 bases between them. The CDR3 DNA, read in part, is TGTGCCAGCAGTGAGAACATAGATACG. Its protein is CASSENIDT. The full-length CDR3 reads as CASSENIDTQYF.

This clone was recorded many times. The read stops 3 residues short of the end of the CDR3; the missing end is completed from the germline J gene. This chain links TRBV19 with TRBJ2-7; unclear D gene. Germline V gene lookup returns CDR1 LNHDA and CDR2 SQIVND (reference sequence). This CDR3 region has 14 residues. The V end was cut by 4 bases, the J end by 0 bases, with 10 bases between. The CDR3 here is CASSNARSSYEQYF. The CDR3 bases that were read are TGTGCCAGTAGTAACGCGCGGAGCTCCTACGAG.

This clone was detected many times. The CDR3 end falls 3 residues outside the read, so it is completed with the germline J gene. The gene calls are TRBV5-1 and TRBJ1-2, with D perhaps TRBD1 (5 bases). The V and J ends lost 8 bases and 4 bases respectively, with 15 bases between them. This CDR3 region has 13 residues. Germline CDR1 reads SGHRS; CDR2 reads YFSETQ. CDR3 bases read: TGCGCCAGTCCGGGGGGAAGGAGCTATGGC. Translation gives CASPGGRSYG. The complete CDR3 protein is CASPGGRSYGYTF.

A remark on this clone: The CDR3 end lies 3 residues beyond the end of the read and is filled in from the germline J gene. This sequence joins TRBV2 and TRBJ2-1; 10 positions agree with TRBD2. The CDR3 is 15 amino acids. The germline CDR1 and CDR2 sequences are SNHLY and FYNNEI. Trimming cost V 7 bases and J 4 bases; bases outside gene matches: 7. Here the CDR3 reads CASKPGLANYNEQFF. CDR3 DNA, as far as it was read: TGTGCCAGCAAGCCGGGACTAGCGAATTACAATGAG.

This clone was detected ten times or more. The read gets to within 3 residues of the CDR3 end, and the germline J gene fills in the rest. The rearrangement links TRBV15 to TRBJ2-2, with 9 bases that match TRBD1. Germline V gives CDR1 LNHNV, CDR2 YYDKDF (reference sequence). The CDR3 loop spans 16 amino acids. CDR3 sequence: CATSRVAGTGNEKLFF. The covered CDR3 bases are TGTGCCACCAGCAGAGTGGCCGGGACAGGGAATGAAAAG.

Comment on this clone: The CDR3 extends 3 residues past the end of the read, so its final part is completed from the germline J gene. This chain uses TRBV18 with TRBJ1-1, with D uncertain. The CDR3 totals 16 residues. Trimming removed 5 bases at V and 1 base at J, with 17 bases between. Germline values: CDR1 KGHSH, CDR2 LQKENI. CDR3 protein: CASSTNTLGGNTEAFF. CDR3 DNA, as far as it was read: TGTGCCAGCTCAACAAACACACTAGGAGGGAACACTGAA.

In this sample, this clone turned up many times. The read ends 3 residues before the CDR3 terminus; that terminus is restored from the germline J gene. The V gene is TRBV7-8, the J gene TRBJ2-7, with 7 bases aligning to TRBD2. The CDR3 spans 14 residues. The V gene end was trimmed by 4 bases and the J gene end by 5 bases; junction bases not matched to a gene: 8. CDR1 and CDR2 (germline): SGHVS, FQNEAQ. CDR3 amino acids: CASSYQGGNHEQYF. The sequenced CDR3 bases are TGTGCCAGCAGCTACCAGGGAGGGAACCACGAG.

Turning to this clone: This may come from a read error, since a much larger clone is one base off. The CDR3 end lies 3 residues beyond the end of the read and is filled in from the germline J gene. The rearrangement links TRBV5-1 to TRBJ2-5; a weak D match, TRBD2 (6 bases). CDR1 and CDR2 from the germline V gene are SGHRS and YFSETQ. This CDR3 comprises 15 residues. Partial CDR3 DNA: TGCGCCAGCACCCCGGGGACTCCATTCACAGATACC. It translates to CASTPGTPFTDT. The entire CDR3 protein reads CASTPGTPFTDTQYF.

The table lists this clone with many counts. The read terminates 3 residues before the CDR3 end, so the remaining end is supplied by the germline J gene. J is TRBJ2-3 and V is TRBV14, with D perhaps TRBD1 (7 bases). Germline V gene sequence: CDR1 SGHDN, CDR2 FVKESK. Between the trimmed V and J ends, which lost 4 bases and 2 bases, there was a span of 19 bases. CDR3 size: 17 residues. The CDR3 DNA, read in part, is TGTGCCAGCAGCCGACAGACAGGGAGGCGGGACACAGATACG. Translating gives CASSRQTGRRDTDT. The entire CDR3 protein is CASSRQTGRRDTDTQYF.

There are many counts of this clone. One junction end does not reproduce the germline sequence, and a read error may be involved. The read gets to within 3 residues of the CDR3 end, and the germline J gene fills in the rest. The V gene is TRBV20-1, the J gene TRBJ2-7; 9 nucleotides align to TRBD1. This CDR3 region has 15 residues. Per the germline V gene, CDR1 is DFQATT and CDR2 is SNEGSKA (reference sequence). CDR3 amino acids: CSARDTGQGSSEQYF. Incomplete CDR3 DNA: TGCAGTGCTAGAGATACGGGACAGGGATCCTCCGAG.

This clone was found many times. The missing CDR3 end, 3 residues past where the read stops, is filled in from the germline J gene. The rearrangement joins TRBV7-9 to TRBJ2-2; 8 positions match TRBD1. The CDR3 covers 14 residues. V trimming: 7 bases; J trimming: 8 bases; junction bases outside the gene matches: 9. Looked up from germline, CDR1 is SEHNR and CDR2 is FQNEAQ (reference sequence). CDR3 DNA, as far as it was read: TGTGCCAGCACCGAAGGACAGGGCAGAGGGGAG. Amino acids: CASTEGQGRGE. The entire CDR3 protein is CASTEGQGRGELFF.

The sample holds many counts of this clone. The read halts 3 residues ahead of the CDR3 end, with the missing end drawn from the germline J gene. The chain links TRBV29-1 to TRBJ2-7; 7 bases agree with TRBD2. This CDR3 region has 13 residues. Germline loops: CDR1 SQVTM, CDR2 ANQGSEA. The trim removed 3 bases at V and 5 bases at J, leaving 7 bases unmatched. This CDR3 is CSVEGGYSDEQYF. The sequenced part of the CDR3 DNA is TGCAGCGTTGAGGGGGGGTACTCGGACGAG.

There are many counts of this clone. The read falls 3 residues short of the CDR3 end, and the missing part is taken from the germline J gene. The chain employs TRBV6-1 and TRBJ1-5; possibly TRBD1 for D (6 bases). This CDR3 spans 15 amino acids. Germline V gene lookup returns CDR1 MNHNS and CDR2 SASEGT. V dropped 4 bases and J dropped 4 bases, with 14 bases sitting between them. CDR3 protein: CASSGTGRGNQPQHF. The sequenced part of the CDR3 DNA is TGTGCCAGCAGTGGTACAGGGAGGGGGAATCAGCCC.

This clone was seen ten or more times. Read coverage stops 3 residues before the CDR3 terminus; the germline J gene supplies the remainder. The rearrangement uses TRBV5-1 and TRBJ1-1; 7 bases are a match to TRBD1. V lost 3 bases to trimming and J lost 1 base; unmatched junction nucleotides: 9. Looked up from germline, CDR1 is SGHRS and CDR2 is YFSETQ. This CDR3 contains 16 residues. The sequenced part of the CDR3 DNA is TGCGCCAGCAGCTCCAGAGGGGGCGGTGGGAACACTGAA. Protein: CASSSRGGGGNTE. The entire CDR3 is CASSSRGGGGNTEAFF.

This clone has at least ten counts. The read terminates 3 residues ahead of where the CDR3 ends, so the germline J gene completes it. This chain links TRBV29-1 with TRBJ1-5; D is possibly TRBD1 (5 bases). The CDR3 contains 13 residues. The ends were cut back, 4 bases at V and 5 bases at J, with 12 bases in the middle. Germline-derived CDR1 and CDR2 are SQVTM and ANQGSEA. The sequenced CDR3 bases are TGCAGCGTTGGGCAGGGTCTGGATCAGCCC. Protein sequence: CSVGQGLDQP. In full, the CDR3 is CSVGQGLDQPQHF.

Concerning this clone itself: The read gets to within 3 residues of the CDR3 end, and the germline J gene fills in the rest. The chain recombines TRBV2 with TRBJ2-7, with 7 bases identical to TRBD1. The CDR3 runs to 14 residues. V shed 6 bases and J 0 bases; nucleotides not matched to a gene: 5. CDR1 SNHLY and CDR2 FYNNEI come from the germline V gene. The part of the CDR3 DNA that was read is TGTGCCAGCAGATTCCGGGACAGCTCCTACGAG. Amino acids: CASRFRDSSYE. The full CDR3 protein is CASRFRDSSYEQYF.

This clone has a count of ten or more. The read halts 3 residues ahead of the CDR3 end, with the missing end drawn from the germline J gene. This chain connects TRBV19 to TRBJ2-4; TRBD1 is a possible D gene (6 bases). The germline V gene has CDR1 LNHDA and CDR2 SQIVND (reference sequence). V was cut by 3 bases and J by 6 bases, with 6 bases left in between. The CDR3 loop spans 12 amino acids. CDR3 DNA, as far as it was read: TGTGCCAGTAGTATCAGGGGAAACATT. Translating it yields CASSIRGNI. The CDR3 as a whole reads CASSIRGNIQYF. Based on the CDR3 plus reference TRBV19 and TRBJ2-4, the full variable domain is DGGITQSPKYLFRKEGQNVTLSCEQNLNHDAMYWYRQDPGQGLRLIYYSQIVNDFQKGDIAEGYSVSREKKESFPLTVTSAQKNPTAFYLCASSIRGNIQYFGAGTRLSVL.

This clone was recorded many times. The read falls 3 residues short of the CDR3 end, and the missing part is taken from the germline J gene. V usage is TRBV5-1 and J usage is TRBJ2-5; D may be TRBD2 (5 bases). Germline assignment: CDR1 SGHRS and CDR2 YFSETQ. The V end lost 4 bases, the J end lost 2 bases, and 12 bases lay between the germline ends. The CDR3 length is 14 residues. The CDR3 bases that were read are TGCGCCAGCAGCATCTCAGCGGATCAAGAGACC. Encoded protein: CASSISADQET. In full, the CDR3 reads CASSISADQETQYF. Full variable domain (rest looked up from reference TRBV5-1 and TRBJ2-5): KAGVTQTPRYLIKTRGQQVTLSCSPISGHRSVSWYQQTPGQGLQFLFEYFSETQRNKGNFPGRFSGRQFSNSRSEMNVSTLELGDSALYLCASSISADQETQYFGPGTRLLVL.

This clone has only a few counts. From the germline J gene comes the end of the CDR3, since the read stops 3 residues before it. This chain joins TRBV19 and TRBJ2-3; D might be TRBD1 (6 bases). The CDR3 is made up of 14 amino acids. CDR1 and CDR2 from the germline V gene are LNHDA and SQIVND (reference sequence). CDR3 loop: CATVPGHLGQPQYF. The CDR3 DNA, read in part, is TGTGCCACAGTTCCGGGACATCTTGGTCAGCCG.

With respect to this clone: The CDR3 end is not reached by the read, which stops 3 residues before it; the germline J gene fills it in. The chain carries TRBV11-2 and TRBJ2-3; a possible D gene is TRBD1 (6 bases). Germline lookup yields CDR1 SGHAT and CDR2 FQNNGV. The CDR3 runs 14 residues. CDR3: CASSLDRGGQPQYF. The covered CDR3 bases are TGTGCCAGCAGCTTAGACAGGGGCGGACAGCCG.